Each of the 32 T cell receptor beta chains below was sequenced from the same sample in a study of blood T cell repertoires in COVID-19. The protocol was immunoSEQ multiplex PCR, while the TCRdb copy is restricted to in-frame clones and leaves out a portion. The sample includes roughly 220,000 clones, 86% seen only once; the top ten take 3% to 4%. Sequences were obtained from PBMCs or T cells enriched from blood (not recorded which). These receptors were obtained from a woman aged 40 to 50 with acute COVID-19.

J is TRBJ2-7 and V is TRBV11-2, with 7 bases matching TRBD1. The V and J ends lost 1 base and 6 bases, in that order; junction bases with no gene match: 3. The length of the CDR3 is 13 residues. CDR1 and CDR2 (germline): SGHAT, FQNNGV. CDR3 region: CASSLGQGVEQYF. As DNA, the CDR3 is TGTGCCAGCAGCTTAGGACAGGGCGTCGAGCAGTACTTC.

This chain links TRBV3-1 (or the pseudogene TRBV3-2) with TRBJ1-2; 10 bases agree with TRBD1. This CDR3 region has 15 residues. Germline CDR1 and CDR2: LGHDT and YNNKEL (reference sequence). V shed 1 base and J 4 bases; nucleotides not matched to a gene: 3. In DNA form, the CDR3 reads TGTGCCAGCAGCCAAGTAGGGACAGGGGTCTATGGCTACACCTTC. Its protein product is CASSQVGTGVYGYTF.

V gene TRBV18 combines with J gene TRBJ2-5; possible D gene TRBD2, 5 bases. CDR3 size: 13 residues. V was cut by 5 bases and J by 5 bases, with 12 bases left in between. Germline-derived CDR1 and CDR2 are KGHSH and LQKENI. CDR3 nucleotide sequence: TGTGCCAGCTCATCCAGATCGGGGGAGACCCAGTACTTC. Translation: CASSSRSGETQYF.

J is TRBJ2-5 and V is TRBV29-1, with 7 bases matching TRBD1. Germline V gene lookup returns CDR1 SQVTM and CDR2 ANQGSEA. Losses at the gene ends were 2 bases for V and 5 bases for J; bases not matched to a gene: 2. The CDR3 spans 12 residues. The CDR3 is CSVERGRETQYF. The CDR3 DNA sequence: TGCAGCGTTGAAAGGGGGCGGGAGACCCAGTACTTC.

CDR3 in amino acids: CASSIRLKGDRDYGYTF. The DNA for the CDR3 is TGTGCCAGTAGTATTCGGTTGAAAGGGGATAGAGACTATGGCTACACCTTC. The J gene is TRBJ1-2, the V gene TRBV19; D possibly corresponds to TRBD1 (5 bases). The CDR3 is made up of 17 amino acids. Germline loops: CDR1 LNHDA, CDR2 SQIVND (reference sequence). Trimming took off 3 bases at V and 3 bases at J, with 20 bases between the two ends.

CDR3 sequence reads: CASSSTSNYGYTF. DNA of the CDR3: TGTGCCAGCAGCTCTACGTCCAACTATGGCTACACCTTC. The chain recombines TRBV7-9 with TRBJ1-2; D is unresolved. Germline values: CDR1 SEHNR, CDR2 FQNEAQ (reference sequence). The CDR3 is 13 amino acids. The V end lost 4 bases, the J end lost 2 bases, and 8 bases lay between the germline ends.

This chain connects TRBV27 to TRBJ1-1, with D perhaps matching TRBD1 (6 bases). V was clipped by 0 bases and J by 1 base, with 6 bases between them. The CDR3 spans 14 residues. Germline CDR1 MNHEY, CDR2 SMNVEV (reference sequence). CDR3 amino acids: CASSLSGGNTEAFF. CDR3 bases: TGTGCCAGCAGTTTATCAGGGGGGAACACTGAAGCTTTCTTT.

This clone was observed once. The chain links TRBV7-8 to TRBJ1-5; tentatively, D is TRBD1 (6 bases). The germline gives CDR1 SGHVS, CDR2 FQNEAQ. The V end lost 4 bases, the J end lost 5 bases, and 12 bases lay between the germline ends. The CDR3 is made up of 14 amino acids. Here the CDR3 DNA reads TGTGCCAGCAGCTCACCAAACAGGGATCAGCCCCAGCATTTT. Its translation is CASSSPNRDQPQHF.

V and J are TRBV18 and TRBJ2-1; TRBD1 agrees at 7 bases. The CDR3 runs to 14 residues. Losses at the gene ends were 3 bases for V and 4 bases for J; bases not matched to a gene: 3. Germline CDR1 KGHSH, CDR2 LQKENI. The CDR3 DNA follows: TGTGCCAGCTCACCTCGGACAGGTTACAATGAGCAGTTCTTC. This encodes CASSPRTGYNEQFF.

The V call is TRBV7-9, the J call TRBJ2-1; D is unclear. Germline V gene sequence: CDR1 SEHNR, CDR2 FQNEAQ (reference sequence). V lost 7 bases, J lost 3 bases, and 25 bases lay in between. The CDR3 spans 18 residues. The CDR3 is CASTPTPGDSPIYNEQFF. As DNA, the CDR3 is TGTGCCAGCACCCCAACCCCCGGCGACTCACCCATCTACAATGAGCAGTTCTTC.

This chain links TRBV12-3 or TRBV12-4 with TRBJ1-5; D is undetermined. V lost 3 bases, J lost 7 bases, and 10 bases lay in between. The CDR3 runs 13 residues. The CDR3 coding sequence is TGTGCCAGCAGTTTGTCGGGATTCCAGCCCCAGCATTTT. It specifies CASSLSGFQPQHF.

This clone was detected a few times. The rearrangement links TRBV6-5 to TRBJ1-3; the match to TRBD1 covers 7 bases. This CDR3 has 16 residues. Germline V gene lookup returns CDR1 MNHEY and CDR2 SVGAGI. V was pared by 2 bases and J by 3 bases, with 7 bases of the junction left unmatched. The CDR3 here is CASSYAPPGGGNTIYF. CDR3 DNA: TGTGCCAGCAGTTACGCCCCGCCAGGGGGTGGAAACACCATATATTTT.

The chain combines TRBV5-1 with TRBJ2-7; 8 positions match TRBD1. The CDR3 totals 14 residues. Looked up from germline, CDR1 is SGHRS and CDR2 is YFSETQ. V dropped 0 bases and J dropped 5; count of bases not matched to a gene: 4. The CDR3 loop reads CASSLGTGYHEQYF. In nucleotides, the CDR3 is TGCGCCAGCAGCTTGGGGACAGGGTACCACGAGCAGTACTTC.

This chain connects TRBV28 to TRBJ2-1; possible D gene TRBD2, 6 bases. CDR1 and CDR2 (germline): MDHEN, SYDVKM. The CDR3 totals 14 residues. V was clipped by 8 bases and J by 4 bases, with 15 bases between them. The CDR3: CASGSERAYNEQFF. CDR3 coding DNA: TGTGCCAGCGGCTCGGAGCGGGCGTACAATGAGCAGTTCTTC.

V is TRBV11-2 and J is TRBJ2-7; D is perhaps TRBD1 (7 bases). The V gene's germline CDR1 is SGHAT and CDR2 FQNNGV. Trimming pared 4 bases from V and 6 bases from J, leaving 22 bases between. This CDR3 region has 16 residues. The CDR3 is CASSSQGGGQFGEQYF. For the CDR3, the DNA is TGTGCCAGCAGCTCCCAGGGGGGAGGCCAGTTCGGCGAGCAGTACTTC.

The chain carries TRBV5-1 and TRBJ1-5; 10 nucleotides agree with TRBD1. The CDR3 covers 15 residues. The V gene's germline CDR1 is SGHRS and CDR2 YFSETQ. V dropped 5 bases and J dropped 2; count of bases not matched to a gene: 4. The CDR3 here is CASSSGTGGNQPQHF. CDR3 coding DNA: TGCGCCAGCAGTTCTGGGACAGGGGGCAATCAGCCCCAGCATTTT.

Here the CDR3 DNA reads TGCGCCAGCAGACCCAGGGGGACCGGGACTAGCGGGACACAAGAGACCCAGTACTTC. Amino acid sequence: CASRPRGTGTSGTQETQYF. The gene calls are TRBV5-1 and TRBJ2-5, with 13 nucleotides matching TRBD2. Germline V gives CDR1 SGHRS, CDR2 YFSETQ. The CDR3 is 19 amino acids. V dropped 5 bases and J dropped 2; count of bases not matched to a gene: 15. Supplemented by reference TRBV5-1 and TRBJ2-5, the full variable domain reads KAGVTQTPRYLIKTRGQQVTLSCSPISGHRSVSWYQQTPGQGLQFLFEYFSETQRNKGNFPGRFSGRQFSNSRSEMNVSTLELGDSALYLCASRPRGTGTSGTQETQYFGPGTRLLVL.

This sequence joins TRBV28 and TRBJ2-7; D gene uncertain. CDR1 is MDHEN, CDR2 SYDVKM, per germline. V gave up 1 base and J gave up 0 bases, with 13 bases separating them. The length of the CDR3 is 16 residues. CDR3 region: CASSLFFGSYSYEQYF. The CDR3 nucleotides are TGTGCCAGCAGTTTATTCTTCGGGTCCTACTCCTACGAGCAGTACTTC.

The chain combines TRBV6-2 or TRBV6-3 with TRBJ2-1; 10 nucleotides match TRBD1. Germline assignment: CDR1 MNHEY and CDR2 SVGEGT. Losses at the gene ends were 3 bases for V and 7 bases for J; bases not matched to a gene: 9. The CDR3 loop spans 16 amino acids. DNA for the CDR3: TGTGCCAGCAGTTATCCCGGGACAGGGGCTTGGAATGAGCAGTTCTTC. Translation: CASSYPGTGAWNEQFF.

The chain recombines TRBV7-6 with TRBJ2-3, with D tentatively TRBD1 (6 bases). V dropped 2 bases and J dropped 2 bases, with 20 bases sitting between them. The germline gives CDR1 SGHVS, CDR2 FNYEAQ. CDR3 length equals 18 residues. The CDR3 DNA sequence: TGTGCCAGCAGCTTAAAACAGGGTAACTTAAAACCCACAGATACGCAGTATTTT. Translated: CASSLKQGNLKPTDTQYF.

The chain recombines TRBV2 with TRBJ1-2; perhaps TRBD1 as D (6 bases). V was shortened by 4 bases and J by 6 bases, with 18 bases between the two germline ends. This CDR3 has 15 residues. Per the germline V gene, CDR1 is SNHLY and CDR2 is FYNNEI. The CDR3 protein is CASSAGGGRPHGYTF. The CDR3 DNA reads TGTGCCAGCAGTGCCGGGGGGGGGCGACCCCATGGCTACACCTTC.

The V gene is TRBV3-1 (or the pseudogene TRBV3-2), the J gene TRBJ2-7, with D tentatively TRBD1 (7 bases). This CDR3 is built from 15 residues. V was shortened by 7 bases and J by 0 bases, with 16 bases between the two germline ends. Germline V gene data show CDR1 as LGHDT and CDR2 as YNNKEL (reference sequence). The CDR3 DNA sequence: TGTGCCAGCACCCGGGCGGGACAGTCCTCCTACGAGCAGTACTTC. Residues: CASTRAGQSSYEQYF.

The gene calls are TRBV12-3 or TRBV12-4 and TRBJ1-3; D gene uncertain. The length of the CDR3 is 12 residues. V lost 7 bases, J lost 4 bases, and 8 bases lay in between. The CDR3 region has the DNA TGTGCCAGCAACAGTCTCGGAAACACCATATATTTT. It translates to CASNSLGNTIYF.

The V call is TRBV11-2, the J call TRBJ1-1; D remains unclear. Germline loops: CDR1 SGHAT, CDR2 FQNNGV. V was trimmed by 4 bases and J by 1 base, leaving 7 bases between them. This CDR3 is built from 13 residues. The CDR3 region is CASSSQRNTEAFF. The CDR3 DNA reads TGTGCCAGCAGCTCACAGAGGAACACTGAAGCTTTCTTT.

V is TRBV5-5 and J is TRBJ2-3; 8 nucleotides align to TRBD1. This CDR3 is 17 amino acids long. Germline CDR1 reads SGHKS; CDR2 reads YYEKEE (reference sequence). Trimming took 0 bases from V and 0 from J; bases not matched to a gene: 6. DNA for the CDR3: TGTGCCAGCAGCTTGGAGTGGGACAGGACAAGCACAGATACGCAGTATTTT. Protein: CASSLEWDRTSTDTQYF. Full variable domain (remainder filled in from reference TRBV5-5 and TRBJ2-3): DAGVTQSPTHLIKTRGQQVTLRCSPISGHKSVSWYQQVLGQGPQFIFQYYEKEERGRGNFPDRFSARQFPNYSSELNVNALLLGDSALYLCASSLEWDRTSTDTQYFGPGTRLTVL.

This sequence joins TRBV6-5 and TRBJ1-1, with D possibly being TRBD1 (6 bases). The CDR3 is made up of 14 amino acids. In germline, CDR1 is MNHEY, CDR2 SVGAGI. Trimming pared 7 bases from V and 4 bases from J, leaving 16 bases between. The CDR3 sequence is CASTSTSGVTEAFF. Written as DNA, the CDR3 is TGTGCCAGCACTTCTACCTCAGGGGTCACTGAAGCTTTCTTT.

This rearrangement joins TRBV7-9 to TRBJ2-7; 8 bases are a match to TRBD2. Per the germline V gene, CDR1 is SEHNR and CDR2 is FQNEAQ (reference sequence). The ends lost 4 bases at V and 5 bases at J; junction bases unmatched: 7. CDR3 size: 14 residues. CDR3 coding DNA: TGTGCCAGCAGCTCACTCAAAGCGGGGGACGAGCAGTACTTC. Translated: CASSSLKAGDEQYF. Full variable domain (remainder filled in from reference TRBV7-9 and TRBJ2-7): DTGVSQNPRHKITKRGQNVTFRCDPISEHNRLYWYRQTLGQGPEFLTYFQNEAQLEKSRLLSDRFSAERPKGSFSTLEIQRTEQGDSAMYLCASSSLKAGDEQYFGPGTRLTVT.

The table lists this clone with a count of one. The V call is TRBV24-1, the J call TRBJ2-1; no clear D gene. V was pared by 0 bases and J by 6 bases, with 5 bases between. Germline V gene sequence: CDR1 KGHDR, CDR2 SFDVKD. The CDR3 is 13 residues long. CDR3 bases: TGTGCCACCAGTGATTTGATCAGCAATGAGCAGTTCTTC. It is translated as CATSDLISNEQFF.

The chain employs TRBV28 and TRBJ2-7; perhaps TRBD1 as D (6 bases). The V and J ends lost 10 bases and 5 bases respectively, with 30 bases between them. CDR1 and CDR2 from the germline V gene are MDHEN and SYDVKM. CDR3 length: 17 amino acids. The CDR3 is CATQFLGRGSLVDEQYF. In nucleotides, the CDR3 is TGTGCCACCCAGTTCTTGGGCAGGGGTAGTCTGGTGGACGAGCAGTACTTC.

This chain connects TRBV2 to TRBJ1-5; D not resolved. Germline V gives CDR1 SNHLY, CDR2 FYNNEI. CDR3 length equals 12 residues. The V end was cut by 3 bases, the J end by 6 bases, with 6 bases between. CDR3 bases: TGTGCCAGCAGTGATTCGGGTCAGCCCCAGCATTTT. Protein: CASSDSGQPQHF. The full variable domain, its missing parts supplied by reference TRBV2 and TRBJ1-5, is EPEVTQTPSHQVTQMGQEVILRCVPISNHLYFYWYRQILGQKVEFLVSFYNNEISEKSEIFDDQFSVERPDGSNFTLKIRSTKLEDSAMYFCASSDSGQPQHFGDGTRLSIL.

This chain connects TRBV19 to TRBJ2-1; TRBD2 matches 8 bases. CDR3 length equals 14 residues. CDR1 LNHDA and CDR2 SQIVND come from the germline V gene (reference sequence). The V segment lost 2 bases and the J segment 10 bases; nucleotides outside the gene matches: 7. CDR3 sequence: CASSIPRTSREQFF. CDR3 nucleotide sequence: TGTGCCAGTAGTATACCACGGACTAGCCGGGAGCAGTTCTTC.

Only one count was recorded for this clone. The chain couples TRBV9 to TRBJ2-3; D is unresolved. Germline V CDR1 and CDR2: SGDLS, YYNGEE. Trimming shortened V by 5 bases and J by 0 bases, and 10 bases separated the two germline ends. The CDR3 sequence is 14 residues long. Here the CDR3 reads CASSYSSSTDTQYF. The CDR3 region has the DNA TGTGCCAGCAGTTATAGCTCTAGCACAGATACGCAGTATTTT.